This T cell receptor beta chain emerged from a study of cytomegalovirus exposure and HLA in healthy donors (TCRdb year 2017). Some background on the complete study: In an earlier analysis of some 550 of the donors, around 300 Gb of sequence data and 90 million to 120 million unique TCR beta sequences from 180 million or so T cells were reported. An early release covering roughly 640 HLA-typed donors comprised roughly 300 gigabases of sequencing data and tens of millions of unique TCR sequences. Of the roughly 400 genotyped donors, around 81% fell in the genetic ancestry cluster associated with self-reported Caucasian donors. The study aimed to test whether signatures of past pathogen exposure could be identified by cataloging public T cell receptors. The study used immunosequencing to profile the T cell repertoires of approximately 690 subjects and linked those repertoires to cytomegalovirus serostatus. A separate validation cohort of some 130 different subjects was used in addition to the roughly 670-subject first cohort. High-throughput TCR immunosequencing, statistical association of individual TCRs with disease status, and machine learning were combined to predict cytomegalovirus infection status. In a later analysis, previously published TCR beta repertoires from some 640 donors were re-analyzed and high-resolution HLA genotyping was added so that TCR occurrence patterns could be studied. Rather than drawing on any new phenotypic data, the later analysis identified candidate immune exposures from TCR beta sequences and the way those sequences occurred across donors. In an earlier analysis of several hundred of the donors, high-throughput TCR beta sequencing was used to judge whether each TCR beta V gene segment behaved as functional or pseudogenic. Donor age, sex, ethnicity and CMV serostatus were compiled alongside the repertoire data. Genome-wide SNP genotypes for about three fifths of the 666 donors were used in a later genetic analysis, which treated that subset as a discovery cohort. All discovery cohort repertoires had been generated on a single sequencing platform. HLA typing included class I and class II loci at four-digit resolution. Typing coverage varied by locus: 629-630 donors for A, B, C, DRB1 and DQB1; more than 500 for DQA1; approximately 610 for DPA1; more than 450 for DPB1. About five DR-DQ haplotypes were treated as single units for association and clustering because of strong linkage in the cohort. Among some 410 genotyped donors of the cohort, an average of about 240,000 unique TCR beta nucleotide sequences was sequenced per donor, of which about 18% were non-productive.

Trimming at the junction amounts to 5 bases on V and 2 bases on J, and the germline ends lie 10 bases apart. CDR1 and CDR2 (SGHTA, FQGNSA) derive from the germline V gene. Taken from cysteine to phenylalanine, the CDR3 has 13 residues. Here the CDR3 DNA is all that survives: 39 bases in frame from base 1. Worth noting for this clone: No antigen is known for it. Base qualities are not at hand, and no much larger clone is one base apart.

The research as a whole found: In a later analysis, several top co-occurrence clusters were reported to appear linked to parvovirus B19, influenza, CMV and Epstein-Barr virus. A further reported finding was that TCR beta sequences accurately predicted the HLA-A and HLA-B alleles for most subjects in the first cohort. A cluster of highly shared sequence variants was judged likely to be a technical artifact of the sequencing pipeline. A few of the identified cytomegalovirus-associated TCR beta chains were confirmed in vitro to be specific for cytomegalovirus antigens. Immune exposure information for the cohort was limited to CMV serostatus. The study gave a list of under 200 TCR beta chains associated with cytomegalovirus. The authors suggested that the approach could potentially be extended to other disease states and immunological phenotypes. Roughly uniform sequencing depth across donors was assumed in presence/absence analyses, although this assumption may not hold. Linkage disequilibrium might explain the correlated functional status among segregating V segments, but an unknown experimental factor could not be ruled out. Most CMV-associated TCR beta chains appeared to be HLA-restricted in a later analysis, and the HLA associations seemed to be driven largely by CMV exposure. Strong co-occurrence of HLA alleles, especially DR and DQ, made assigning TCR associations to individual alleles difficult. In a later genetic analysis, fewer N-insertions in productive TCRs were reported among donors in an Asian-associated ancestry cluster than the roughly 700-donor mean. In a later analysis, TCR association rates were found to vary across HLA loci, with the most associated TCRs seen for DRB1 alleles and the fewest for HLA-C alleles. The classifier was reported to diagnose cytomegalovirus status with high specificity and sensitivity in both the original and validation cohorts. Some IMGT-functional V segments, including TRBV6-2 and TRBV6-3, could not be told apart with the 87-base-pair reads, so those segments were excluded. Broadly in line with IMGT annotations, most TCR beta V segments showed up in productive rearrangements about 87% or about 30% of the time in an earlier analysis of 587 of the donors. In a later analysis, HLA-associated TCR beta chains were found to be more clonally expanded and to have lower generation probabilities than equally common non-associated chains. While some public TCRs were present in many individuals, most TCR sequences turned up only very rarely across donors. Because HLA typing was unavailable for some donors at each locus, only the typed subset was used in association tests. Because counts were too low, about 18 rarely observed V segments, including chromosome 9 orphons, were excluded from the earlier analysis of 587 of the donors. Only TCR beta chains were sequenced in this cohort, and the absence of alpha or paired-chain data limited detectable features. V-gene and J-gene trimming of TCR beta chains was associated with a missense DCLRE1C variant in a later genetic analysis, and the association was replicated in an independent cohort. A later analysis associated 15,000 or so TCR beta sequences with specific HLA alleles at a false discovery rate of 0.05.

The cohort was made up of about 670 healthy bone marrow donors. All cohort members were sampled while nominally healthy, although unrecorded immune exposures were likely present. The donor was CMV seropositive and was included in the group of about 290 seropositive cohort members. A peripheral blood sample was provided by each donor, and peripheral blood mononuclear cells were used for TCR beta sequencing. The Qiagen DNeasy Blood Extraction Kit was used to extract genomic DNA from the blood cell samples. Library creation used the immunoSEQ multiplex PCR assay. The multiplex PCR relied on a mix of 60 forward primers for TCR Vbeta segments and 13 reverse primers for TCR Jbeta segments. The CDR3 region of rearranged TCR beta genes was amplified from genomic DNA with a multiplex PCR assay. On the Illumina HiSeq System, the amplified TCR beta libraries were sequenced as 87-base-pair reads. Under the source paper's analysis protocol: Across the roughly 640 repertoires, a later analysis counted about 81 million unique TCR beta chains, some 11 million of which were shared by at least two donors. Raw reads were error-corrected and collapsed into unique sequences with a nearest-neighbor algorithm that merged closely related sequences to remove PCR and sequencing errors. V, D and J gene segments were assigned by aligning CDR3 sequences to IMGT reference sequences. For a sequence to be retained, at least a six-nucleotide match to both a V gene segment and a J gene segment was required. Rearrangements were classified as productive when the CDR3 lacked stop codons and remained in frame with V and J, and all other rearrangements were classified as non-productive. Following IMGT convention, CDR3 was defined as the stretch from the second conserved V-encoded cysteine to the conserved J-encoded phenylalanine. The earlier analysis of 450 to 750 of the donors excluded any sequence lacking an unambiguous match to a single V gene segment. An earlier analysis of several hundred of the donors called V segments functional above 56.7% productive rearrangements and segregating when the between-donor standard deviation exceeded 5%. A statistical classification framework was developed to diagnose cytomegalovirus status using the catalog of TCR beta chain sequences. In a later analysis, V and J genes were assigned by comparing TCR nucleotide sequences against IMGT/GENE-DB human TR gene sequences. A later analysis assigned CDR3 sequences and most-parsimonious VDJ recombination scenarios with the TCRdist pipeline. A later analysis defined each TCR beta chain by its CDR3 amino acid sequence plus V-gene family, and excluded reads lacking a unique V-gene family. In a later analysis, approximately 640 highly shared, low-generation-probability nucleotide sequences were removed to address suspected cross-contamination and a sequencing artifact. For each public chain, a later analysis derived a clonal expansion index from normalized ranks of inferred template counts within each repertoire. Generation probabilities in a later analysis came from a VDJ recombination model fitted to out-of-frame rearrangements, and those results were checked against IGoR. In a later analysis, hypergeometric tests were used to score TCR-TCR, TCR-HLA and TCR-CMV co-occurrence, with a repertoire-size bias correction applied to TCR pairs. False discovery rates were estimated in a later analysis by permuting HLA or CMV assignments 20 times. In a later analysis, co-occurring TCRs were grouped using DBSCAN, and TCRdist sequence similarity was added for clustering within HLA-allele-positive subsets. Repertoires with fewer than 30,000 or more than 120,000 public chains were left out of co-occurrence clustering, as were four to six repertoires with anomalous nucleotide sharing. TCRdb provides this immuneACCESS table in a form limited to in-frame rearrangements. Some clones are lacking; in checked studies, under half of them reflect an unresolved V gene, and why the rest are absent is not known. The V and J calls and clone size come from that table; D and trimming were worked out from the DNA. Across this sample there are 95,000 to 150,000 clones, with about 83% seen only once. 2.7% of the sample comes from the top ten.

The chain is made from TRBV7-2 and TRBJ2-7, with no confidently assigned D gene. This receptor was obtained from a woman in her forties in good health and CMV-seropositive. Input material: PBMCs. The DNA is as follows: TGTGCCAGCAGCACAACCCCCACCTACGAGCAGTACTTC. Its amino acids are CASSTTPTYEQYF.